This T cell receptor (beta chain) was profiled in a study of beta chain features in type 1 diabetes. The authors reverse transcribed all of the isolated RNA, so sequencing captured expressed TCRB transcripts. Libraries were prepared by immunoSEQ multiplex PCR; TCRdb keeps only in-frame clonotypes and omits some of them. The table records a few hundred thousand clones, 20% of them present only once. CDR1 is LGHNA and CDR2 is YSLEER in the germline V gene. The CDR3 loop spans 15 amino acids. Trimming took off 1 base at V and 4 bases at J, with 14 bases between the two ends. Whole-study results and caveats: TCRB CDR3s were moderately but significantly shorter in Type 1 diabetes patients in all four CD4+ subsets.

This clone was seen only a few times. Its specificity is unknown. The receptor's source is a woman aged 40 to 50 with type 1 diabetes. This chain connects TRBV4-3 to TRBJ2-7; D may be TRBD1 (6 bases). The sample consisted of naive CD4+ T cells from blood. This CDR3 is CASSQVRGQTYEQYF. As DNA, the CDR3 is TGCGCCAGCAGCCAAGTCCGCGGACAGACGTACGAGCAGTACTTC.